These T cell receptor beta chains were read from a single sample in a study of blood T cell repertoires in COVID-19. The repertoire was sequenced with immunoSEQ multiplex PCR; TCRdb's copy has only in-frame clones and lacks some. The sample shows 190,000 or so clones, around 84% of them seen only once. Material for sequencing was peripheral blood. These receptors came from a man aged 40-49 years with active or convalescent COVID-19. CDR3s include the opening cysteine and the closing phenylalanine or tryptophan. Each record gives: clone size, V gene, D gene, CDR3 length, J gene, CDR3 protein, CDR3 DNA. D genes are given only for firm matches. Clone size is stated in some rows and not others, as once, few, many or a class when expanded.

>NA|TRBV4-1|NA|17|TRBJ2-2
CASSQEWRGPNTGELFF
TGCGCCAGCAGCCAAGAATGGCGGGGACCGAACACCGGGGAGCTGTTTTTT
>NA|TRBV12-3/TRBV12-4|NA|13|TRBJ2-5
CASSLGGEETQYF
TGTGCCAGCAGCCTAGGGGGGGAGGAGACCCAGTACTTC
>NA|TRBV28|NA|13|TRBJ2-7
CASRRGTVYEQYF
TGTGCCAGCAGACGGGGGACAGTCTACGAGCAGTACTTC
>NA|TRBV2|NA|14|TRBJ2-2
CASSELTESGELFF
TGTGCCAGCAGTGAACTGACAGAGAGCGGGGAGCTGTTTTTT
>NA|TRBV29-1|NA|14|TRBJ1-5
CSVGGGGAEQPQHF
TGCAGCGTTGGAGGCGGGGGCGCAGAACAGCCCCAGCATTTT
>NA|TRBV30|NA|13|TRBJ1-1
CAWGPGMNTEAFF
TGTGCCTGGGGACCCGGGATGAACACTGAAGCTTTCTTT
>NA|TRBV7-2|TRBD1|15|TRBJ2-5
CASSLVPQGTETQYF
TGTGCCAGCAGCTTAGTCCCACAGGGGACCGAGACCCAGTACTTC
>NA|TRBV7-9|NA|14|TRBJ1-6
CASSLDLLNSPLHF
TGTGCCAGCAGCTTAGACCTATTGAATTCACCCCTCCACTTT
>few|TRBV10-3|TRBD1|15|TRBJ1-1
CAISAPGQGRTEAFF
TGTGCCATCAGTGCGCCGGGACAGGGGCGCACTGAAGCTTTCTTT
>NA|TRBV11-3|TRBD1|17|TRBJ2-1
CASSLVGQGASWDEQFF
TGTGCCAGCAGCTTAGTTGGACAGGGGGCTAGTTGGGATGAGCAGTTCTTC
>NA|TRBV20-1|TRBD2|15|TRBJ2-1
CSASHTAGGYNEQFF
TGCAGTGCTAGTCATACAGCGGGGGGTTACAATGAGCAGTTCTTC
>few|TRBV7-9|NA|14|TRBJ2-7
CASSSTDSSYEQYF
TGTGCCAGCAGCTCTACTGACAGCTCCTACGAGCAGTACTTC
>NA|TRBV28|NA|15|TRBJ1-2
CASSFGALGGYGYTF
TGTGCCAGCAGTTTCGGGGCATTAGGGGGCTATGGCTACACCTTC
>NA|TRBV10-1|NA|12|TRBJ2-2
CASGGSTGELFF
TGCGCCAGCGGCGGATCCACCGGGGAGCTGTTTTTT
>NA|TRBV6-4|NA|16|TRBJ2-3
CASSESASGGPDTQYF
TGTGCCAGCAGTGAAAGTGCGTCAGGGGGGCCTGATACGCAGTATTTT
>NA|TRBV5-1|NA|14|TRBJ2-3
CASSLDREGDTQYF
TGCGCCAGCAGCTTGGACAGGGAGGGAGATACGCAGTATTTT
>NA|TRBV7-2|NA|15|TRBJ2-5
CASSLGVLRQETQYF
TGTGCCAGCAGCTTAGGCGTTCTGCGACAAGAGACCCAGTACTTC
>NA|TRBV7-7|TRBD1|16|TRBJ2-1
CASSPGRDSLYNEQFF
TGTGCTAGCAGCCCCGGCCGGGACAGTTTATACAATGAGCAGTTCTTC
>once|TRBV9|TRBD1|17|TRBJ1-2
CASSVGSGTGVSYGYTF
TGTGCCAGCAGCGTAGGCTCAGGGACAGGGGTTTCCTATGGCTACACCTTC
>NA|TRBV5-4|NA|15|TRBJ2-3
CASSLWAGPGDTQYF
TGTGCCAGCAGCTTGTGGGCAGGGCCTGGAGATACGCAGTATTTT
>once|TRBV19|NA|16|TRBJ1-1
CASSYLTLRQGTEAFF
TGTGCCAGTAGTTACCTTACTCTGCGTCAGGGGACTGAAGCTTTCTTT
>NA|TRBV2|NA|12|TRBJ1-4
CASTGWVGKLFF
TGTGCCAGCACAGGGTGGGTCGGAAAACTGTTTTTT
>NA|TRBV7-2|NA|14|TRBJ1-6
CASSLAGVNSPLHF
TGTGCCAGCAGCTTAGCGGGAGTGAATTCACCCCTCCACTTT
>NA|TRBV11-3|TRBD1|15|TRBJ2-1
CASSLRGPAFDEQFF
TGTGCCAGCAGCTTAAGGGGGCCCGCCTTTGATGAGCAGTTCTTC
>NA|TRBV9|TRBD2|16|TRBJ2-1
CASSALASGGYNEQFF
TGTGCCAGCAGCGCCCTTGCTAGCGGGGGTTACAATGAGCAGTTCTTC
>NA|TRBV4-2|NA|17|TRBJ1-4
CASSQEAGRAANEKLLF
TGTGCCAGCAGCCAAGAGGCAGGGAGGGCAGCTAATGAAAAACTGCTTTTT
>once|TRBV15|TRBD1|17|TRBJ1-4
CATSKTTGGLDSEKLFF
TGTGCCACCAGCAAGACGACAGGGGGCCTAGATTCAGAAAAACTGTTTTTT
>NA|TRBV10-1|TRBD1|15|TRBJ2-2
CASSENRGRTGELFF
TGCGCCAGCAGTGAGAACAGGGGGAGGACCGGGGAGCTGTTTTTT
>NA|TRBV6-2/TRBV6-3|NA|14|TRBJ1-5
CASSYSSRNQPQHF
TGTGCCAGCAGTTACTCGAGCCGCAATCAGCCCCAGCATTTT
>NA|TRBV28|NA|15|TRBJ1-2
CASSLLTLRSYGYTF
TGTGCCAGCAGTCTCTTGACTCTTCGGAGCTATGGCTACACCTTC
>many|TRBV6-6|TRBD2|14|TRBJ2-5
CASSLSGGQETQYF
TGTGCCAGCAGTCTCAGCGGGGGCCAAGAGACCCAGTACTTC
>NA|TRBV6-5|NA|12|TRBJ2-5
CASSLQVETQYF
TGTGCCAGCAGTTTGCAGGTTGAGACCCAGTACTTC
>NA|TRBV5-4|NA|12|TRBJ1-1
CASSSGSGIAFF
TGTGCCAGCAGCTCTGGCTCAGGGATAGCTTTCTTT
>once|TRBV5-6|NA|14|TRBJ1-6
CASTVGSNNSPLHF
TGTGCCAGCACCGTAGGGAGCAATAATTCACCCCTCCACTTT
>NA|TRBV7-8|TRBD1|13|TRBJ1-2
CASSQTWTGIYTF
TGTGCCAGCAGCCAAACTTGGACAGGAATCTACACCTTC
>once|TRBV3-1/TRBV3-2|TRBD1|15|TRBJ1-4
CASSQDSGTGGKLFF
TGTGCCAGCAGCCAAGATTCCGGGACAGGGGGGAAACTGTTTTTT
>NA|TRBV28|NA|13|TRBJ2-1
CASIGSGYNEQFF
TGTGCCAGCATAGGTAGCGGATACAATGAGCAGTTCTTC
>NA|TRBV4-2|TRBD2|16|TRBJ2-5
CASSQALAGARETQYF
TGTGCCAGCAGCCAGGCCCTAGCGGGGGCGAGGGAGACCCAGTACTTC
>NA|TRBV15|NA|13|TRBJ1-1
CATSTLMNTEAFF
TGTGCCACCAGCACTCTAATGAACACTGAAGCTTTCTTT
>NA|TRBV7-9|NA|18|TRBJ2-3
CASSYPRGGGLSTDTQYF
TGTGCCAGCAGCTATCCGCGGGGAGGTGGCCTTAGCACAGATACGCAGTATTTT
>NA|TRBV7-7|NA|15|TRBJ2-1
CASVISDPIDSEQFF
TGTGCTAGCGTTATTTCCGACCCAATAGACAGTGAGCAGTTCTTC
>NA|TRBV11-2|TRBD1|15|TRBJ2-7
CASSLETGGTHEQYF
TGTGCCAGCAGCTTAGAGACAGGGGGAACCCACGAGCAGTACTTC
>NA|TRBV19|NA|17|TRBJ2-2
CASSIAAGALNTGELFF
TGTGCCAGTAGTATAGCCGCGGGGGCCTTAAACACCGGGGAGCTGTTTTTT